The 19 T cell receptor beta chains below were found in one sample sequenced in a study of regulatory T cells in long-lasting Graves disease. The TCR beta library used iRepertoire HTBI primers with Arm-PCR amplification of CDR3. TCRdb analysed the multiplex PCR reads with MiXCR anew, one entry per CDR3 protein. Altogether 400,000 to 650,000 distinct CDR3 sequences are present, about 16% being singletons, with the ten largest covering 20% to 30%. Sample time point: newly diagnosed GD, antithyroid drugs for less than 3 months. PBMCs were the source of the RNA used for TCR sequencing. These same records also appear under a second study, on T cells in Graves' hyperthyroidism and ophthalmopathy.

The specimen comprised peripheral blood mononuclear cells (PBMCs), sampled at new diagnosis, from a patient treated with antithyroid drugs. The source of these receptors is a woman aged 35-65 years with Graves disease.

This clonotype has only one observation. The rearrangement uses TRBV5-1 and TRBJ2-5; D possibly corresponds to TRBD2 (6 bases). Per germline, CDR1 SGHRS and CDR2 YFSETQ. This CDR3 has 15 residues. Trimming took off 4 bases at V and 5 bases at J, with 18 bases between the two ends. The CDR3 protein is CASSAGPGAGETQYF. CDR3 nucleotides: TGCGCCAGCAGCGCGGGACCGGGTGCGGGGGAGACCCAGTACTTC.

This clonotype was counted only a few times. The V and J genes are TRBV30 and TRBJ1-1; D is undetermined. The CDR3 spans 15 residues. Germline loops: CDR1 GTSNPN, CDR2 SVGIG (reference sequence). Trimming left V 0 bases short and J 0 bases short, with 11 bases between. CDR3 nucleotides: TGTGCCTGGAGTGTACCGGGCAGGTTGAACACTGAAGCTTTCTTT. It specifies CAWSVPGRLNTEAFF.

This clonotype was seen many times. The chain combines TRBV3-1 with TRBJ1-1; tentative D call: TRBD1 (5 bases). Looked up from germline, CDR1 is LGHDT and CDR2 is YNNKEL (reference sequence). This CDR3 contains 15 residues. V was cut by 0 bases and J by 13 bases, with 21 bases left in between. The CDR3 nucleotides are TGTGCCAGCAGCCAAGATCTGTCCTCGTGGCGGGGGAATTTCTTT. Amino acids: CASSQDLSSWRGNFF.

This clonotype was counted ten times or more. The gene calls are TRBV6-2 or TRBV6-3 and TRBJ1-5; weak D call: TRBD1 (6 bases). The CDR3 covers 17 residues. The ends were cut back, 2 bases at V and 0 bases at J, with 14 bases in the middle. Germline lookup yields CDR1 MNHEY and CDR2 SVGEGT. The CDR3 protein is CASSYPGATYSNQPQHF. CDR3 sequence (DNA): TGTGCCAGCAGTTACCCGGGGGCAACTTATAGCAATCAGCCCCAGCATTTT.

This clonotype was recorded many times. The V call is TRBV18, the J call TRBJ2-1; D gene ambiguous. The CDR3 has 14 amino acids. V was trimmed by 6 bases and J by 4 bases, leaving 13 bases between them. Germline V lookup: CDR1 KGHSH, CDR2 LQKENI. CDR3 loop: CASSPLKVYNEQFF. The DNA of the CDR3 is TGTGCCAGCTCGCCCCTAAAAGTTTACAATGAGCAGTTCTTC.

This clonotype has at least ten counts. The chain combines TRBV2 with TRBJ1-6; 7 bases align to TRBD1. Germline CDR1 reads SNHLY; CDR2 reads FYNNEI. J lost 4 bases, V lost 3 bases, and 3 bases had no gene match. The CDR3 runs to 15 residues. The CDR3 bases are TGTGCCAGCAGTGAGACAGGGACTTATAATTCACCCCTCCACTTT. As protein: CASSETGTYNSPLHF.

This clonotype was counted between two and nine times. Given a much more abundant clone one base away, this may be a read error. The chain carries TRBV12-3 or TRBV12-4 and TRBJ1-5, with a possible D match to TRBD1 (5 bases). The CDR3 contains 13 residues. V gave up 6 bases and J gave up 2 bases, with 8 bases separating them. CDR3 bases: TGTGCCAGCAGGAGGGGCGGCAATCAGCCCCAGCATTTT. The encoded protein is CASRRGGNQPQHF.

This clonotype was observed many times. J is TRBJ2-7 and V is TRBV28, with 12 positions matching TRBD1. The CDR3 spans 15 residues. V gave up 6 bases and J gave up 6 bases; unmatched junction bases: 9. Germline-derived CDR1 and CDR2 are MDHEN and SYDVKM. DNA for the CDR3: TGTGCCAGCAGCGTCACCGGGACAGGGGGCGTCGAGCAGTACTTC. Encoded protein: CASSVTGTGGVEQYF.

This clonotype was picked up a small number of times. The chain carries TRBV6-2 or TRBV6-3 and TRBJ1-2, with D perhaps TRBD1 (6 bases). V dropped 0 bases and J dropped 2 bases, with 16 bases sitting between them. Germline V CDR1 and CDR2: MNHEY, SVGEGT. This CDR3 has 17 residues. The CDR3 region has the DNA TGTGCCAGCAGTTACTCAGATTCCAGGACAGTAAACTATGGCTACACCTTC. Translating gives CASSYSDSRTVNYGYTF.

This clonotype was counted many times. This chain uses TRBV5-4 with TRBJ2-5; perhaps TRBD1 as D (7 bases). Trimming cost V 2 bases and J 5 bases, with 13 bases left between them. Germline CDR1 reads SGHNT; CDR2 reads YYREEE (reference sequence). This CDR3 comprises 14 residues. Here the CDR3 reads CASSFGGGSETQYF. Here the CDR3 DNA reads TGTGCCAGCAGCTTCGGAGGGGGCTCGGAGACCCAGTACTTC. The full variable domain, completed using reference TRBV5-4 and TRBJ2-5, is ETGVTQSPTHLIKTRGQQVTLRCSSQSGHNTVSWYQQALGQGPQFIFQYYREEENGRGNFPPRFSGLQFPNYSSELNVNALELDDSALYLCASSFGGGSETQYFGPGTRLLVL.

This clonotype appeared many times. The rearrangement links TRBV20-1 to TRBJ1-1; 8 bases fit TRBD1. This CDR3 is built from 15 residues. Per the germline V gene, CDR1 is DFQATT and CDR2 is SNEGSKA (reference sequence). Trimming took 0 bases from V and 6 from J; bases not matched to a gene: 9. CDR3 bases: TGCAGTGCTAGAGACCATGTGACAGGGGTCCCTGAAGCTTTCTTT. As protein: CSARDHVTGVPEAFF.

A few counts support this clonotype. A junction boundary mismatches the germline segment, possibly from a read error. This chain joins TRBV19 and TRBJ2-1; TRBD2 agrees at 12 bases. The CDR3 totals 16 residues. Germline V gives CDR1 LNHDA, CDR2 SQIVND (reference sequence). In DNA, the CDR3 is TGTGCCAGTAGCAAAATTGGACTAGCGGGGAGTAATGGGCAGTTCTTC. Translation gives CASSKIGLAGSNGQFF.

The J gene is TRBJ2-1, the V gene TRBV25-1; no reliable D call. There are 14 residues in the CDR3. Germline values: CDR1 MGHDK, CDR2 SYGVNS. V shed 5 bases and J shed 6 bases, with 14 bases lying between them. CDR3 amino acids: CASSLALLFNEQFF. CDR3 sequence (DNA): TGTGCCAGCAGTCTGGCCTTACTGTTCAATGAGCAGTTCTTC.

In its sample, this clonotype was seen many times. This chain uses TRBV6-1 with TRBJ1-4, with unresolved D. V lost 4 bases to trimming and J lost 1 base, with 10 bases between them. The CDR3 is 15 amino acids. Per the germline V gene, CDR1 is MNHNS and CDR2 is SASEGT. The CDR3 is CASSARTLTNEKLFF. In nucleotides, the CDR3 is TGTGCCAGCAGTGCCCGTACATTAACTAATGAAAAACTGTTTTTT.

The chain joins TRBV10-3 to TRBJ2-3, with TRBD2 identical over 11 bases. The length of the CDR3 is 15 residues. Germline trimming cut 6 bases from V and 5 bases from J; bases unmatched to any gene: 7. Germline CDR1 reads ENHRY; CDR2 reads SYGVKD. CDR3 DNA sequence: TGTGCCATCAGGGTAGCGGGGGGGGCTGGAGATACGCAGTATTTT. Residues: CAIRVAGGAGDTQYF.

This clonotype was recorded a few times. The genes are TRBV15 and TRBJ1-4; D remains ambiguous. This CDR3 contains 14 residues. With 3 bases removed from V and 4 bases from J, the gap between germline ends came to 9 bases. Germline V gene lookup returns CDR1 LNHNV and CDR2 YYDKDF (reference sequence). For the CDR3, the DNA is TGTGCCACCAGCAGGTTGGCTAATAATGAAAAACTGTTTTTT. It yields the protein CATSRLANNEKLFF.

The CDR3 region has the DNA TGTGCCAGTAAAATGGGTGACAGGGGTGGTTCACCCCTCCACTTT. It specifies CASKMGDRGGSPLHF. V and J are TRBV19 and TRBJ1-6; 8 positions agree with TRBD1. The CDR3 is 15 residues long. CDR1 and CDR2 (germline): LNHDA, SQIVND (reference sequence). J lost 9 bases, V lost 7 bases, and 11 bases had no gene match.

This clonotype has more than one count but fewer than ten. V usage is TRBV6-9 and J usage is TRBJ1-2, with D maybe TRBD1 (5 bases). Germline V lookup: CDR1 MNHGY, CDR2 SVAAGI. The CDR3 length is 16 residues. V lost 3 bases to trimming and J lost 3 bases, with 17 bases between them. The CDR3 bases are TGTGCCAGCAGTTACTCCCCCGCAGGAGGGGACTATGGCTACACCTTC. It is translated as CASSYSPAGGDYGYTF.

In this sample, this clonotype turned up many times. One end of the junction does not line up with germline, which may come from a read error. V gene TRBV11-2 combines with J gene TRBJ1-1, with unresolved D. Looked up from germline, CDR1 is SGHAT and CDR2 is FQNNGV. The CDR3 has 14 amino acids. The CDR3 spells CASSLDTGPNSATF. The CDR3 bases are TGTGCCAGCAGCTTAGACACTGGTCCTAATTCAGCGACTTTT.